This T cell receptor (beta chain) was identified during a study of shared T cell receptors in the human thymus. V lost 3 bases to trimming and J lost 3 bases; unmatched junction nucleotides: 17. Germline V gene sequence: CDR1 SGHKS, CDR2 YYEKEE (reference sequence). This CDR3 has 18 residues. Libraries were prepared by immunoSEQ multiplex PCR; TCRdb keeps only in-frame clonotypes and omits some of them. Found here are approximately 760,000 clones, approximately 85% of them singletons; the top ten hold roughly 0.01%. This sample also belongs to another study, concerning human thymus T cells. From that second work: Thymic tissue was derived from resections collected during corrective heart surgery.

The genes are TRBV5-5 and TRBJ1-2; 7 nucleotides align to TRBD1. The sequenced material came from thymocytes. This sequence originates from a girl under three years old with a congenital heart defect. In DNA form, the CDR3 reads TGTGCCAGCAGCTCCTATTCACCTTTTCAGACAGGGTACTATGGCTACACCTTC. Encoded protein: CASSSYSPFQTGYYGYTF. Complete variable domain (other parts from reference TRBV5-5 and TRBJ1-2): DAGVTQSPTHLIKTRGQQVTLRCSPISGHKSVSWYQQVLGQGPQFIFQYYEKEERGRGNFPDRFSARQFPNYSSELNVNALLLGDSALYLCASSSYSPFQTGYYGYTFGSGTRLTVV.